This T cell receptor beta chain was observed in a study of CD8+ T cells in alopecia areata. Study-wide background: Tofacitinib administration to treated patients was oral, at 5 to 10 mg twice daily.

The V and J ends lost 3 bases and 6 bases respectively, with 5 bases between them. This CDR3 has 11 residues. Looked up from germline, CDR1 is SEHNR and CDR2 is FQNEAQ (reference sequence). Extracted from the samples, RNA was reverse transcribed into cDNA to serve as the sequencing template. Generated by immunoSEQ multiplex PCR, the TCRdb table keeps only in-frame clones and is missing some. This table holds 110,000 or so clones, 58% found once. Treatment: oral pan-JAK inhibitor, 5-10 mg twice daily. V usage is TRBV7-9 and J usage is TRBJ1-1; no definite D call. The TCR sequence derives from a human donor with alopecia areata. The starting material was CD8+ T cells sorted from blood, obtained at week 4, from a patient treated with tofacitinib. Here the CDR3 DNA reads TGTGCCAGCAGCTTTTTCCCTGAAGCTTTCTTT. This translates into CASSFFPEAFF.